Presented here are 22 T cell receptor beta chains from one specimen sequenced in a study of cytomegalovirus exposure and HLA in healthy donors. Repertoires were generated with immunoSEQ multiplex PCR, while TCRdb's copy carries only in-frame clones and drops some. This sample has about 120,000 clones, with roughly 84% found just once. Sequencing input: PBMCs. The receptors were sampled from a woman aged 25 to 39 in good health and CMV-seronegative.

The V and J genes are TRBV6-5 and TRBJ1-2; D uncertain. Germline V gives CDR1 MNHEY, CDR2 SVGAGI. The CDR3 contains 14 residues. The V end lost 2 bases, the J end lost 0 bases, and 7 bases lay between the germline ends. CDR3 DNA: TGTGCCAGCAGTTACGTAACAGCTAACTATGGCTACACCTTC. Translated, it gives CASSYVTANYGYTF.

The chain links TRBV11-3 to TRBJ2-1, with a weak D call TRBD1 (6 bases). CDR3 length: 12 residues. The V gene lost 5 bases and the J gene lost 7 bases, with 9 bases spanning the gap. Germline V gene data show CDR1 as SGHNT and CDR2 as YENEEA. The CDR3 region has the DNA TGTGCCAGCAGCAAAGGGGGTAATGAGCAGTTCTTC. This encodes CASSKGGNEQFF.

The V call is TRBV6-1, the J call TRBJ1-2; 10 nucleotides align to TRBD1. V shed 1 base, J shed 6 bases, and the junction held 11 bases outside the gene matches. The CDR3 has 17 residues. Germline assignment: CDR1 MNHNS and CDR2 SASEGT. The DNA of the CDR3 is TGTGCCAGCAGTGAAGGGGTGACAGGGGGCGCGGGAGATGGCTACACCTTC. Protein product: CASSEGVTGGAGDGYTF.

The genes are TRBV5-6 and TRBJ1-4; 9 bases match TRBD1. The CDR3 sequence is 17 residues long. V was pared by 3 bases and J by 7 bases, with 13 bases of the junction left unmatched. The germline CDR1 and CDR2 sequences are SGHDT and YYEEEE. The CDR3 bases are TGTGCCAGCAGCTACGTCCCGGGACAGGGACGGTTTGAAAAACTGTTTTTT. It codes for CASSYVPGQGRFEKLFF.

CDR3: CASSEPGLPKAGELFF. Here the CDR3 DNA reads TGTGCCAGCAGTGAACCGGGACTTCCCAAGGCCGGGGAGCTGTTTTTT. The V and J genes are TRBV2 and TRBJ2-2; D might be TRBD2 (6 bases). V lost 2 bases to trimming and J lost 6 bases, with 16 bases between them. Germline V gives CDR1 SNHLY, CDR2 FYNNEI. The CDR3 spans 16 residues.

CDR3 bases: TGTGCCAGCAGTTACGACAGGGGGTCACCCCTCCACTTT. The encoded protein is CASSYDRGSPLHF. The V gene is TRBV7-2, the J gene TRBJ1-6; 9 bases map to TRBD1. V gave up 6 bases and J gave up 10 bases; unmatched junction bases: 4. CDR3 size: 13 residues. Germline V gene data show CDR1 as SGHTA and CDR2 as FQGNSA.

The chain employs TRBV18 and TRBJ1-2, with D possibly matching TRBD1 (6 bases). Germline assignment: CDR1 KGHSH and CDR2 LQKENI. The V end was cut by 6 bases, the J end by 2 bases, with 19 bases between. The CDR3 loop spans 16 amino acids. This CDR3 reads CASSPYAWDKNYGYTF. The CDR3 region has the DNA TGTGCCAGCTCGCCGTATGCGTGGGACAAAAACTATGGCTACACCTTC. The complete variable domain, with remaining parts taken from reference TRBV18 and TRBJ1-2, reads NAGVMQNPRHLVRRRGQEARLRCSPMKGHSHVYWYRQLPEEGLKFMVYLQKENIIDESGMPKERFSAEFPKEGPSILRIQQVVRGDSAAYFCASSPYAWDKNYGYTFGSGTRLTVV.

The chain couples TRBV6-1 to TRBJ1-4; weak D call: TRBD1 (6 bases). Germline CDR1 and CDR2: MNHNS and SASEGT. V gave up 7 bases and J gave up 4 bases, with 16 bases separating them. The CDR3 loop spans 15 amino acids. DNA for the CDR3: TGTGCCAGCATGGGTCACAGGGCCTTTAATGAAAAACTGTTTTTT. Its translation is CASMGHRAFNEKLFF.

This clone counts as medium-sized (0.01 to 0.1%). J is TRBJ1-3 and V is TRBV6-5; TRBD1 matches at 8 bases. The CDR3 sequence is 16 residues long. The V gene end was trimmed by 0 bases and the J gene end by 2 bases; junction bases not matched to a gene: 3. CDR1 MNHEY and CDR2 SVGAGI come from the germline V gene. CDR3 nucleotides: TGTGCCAGCAGTTACTCCCGGACAGGGACTGGAAACACCATATATTTT. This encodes CASSYSRTGTGNTIYF.

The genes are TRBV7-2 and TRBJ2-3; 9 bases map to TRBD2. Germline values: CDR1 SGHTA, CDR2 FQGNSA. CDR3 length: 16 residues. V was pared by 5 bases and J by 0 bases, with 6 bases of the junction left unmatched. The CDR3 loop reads CASSATSGHSTDTQYF. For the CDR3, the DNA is TGTGCCAGCAGCGCCACTAGCGGGCATAGCACAGATACGCAGTATTTT. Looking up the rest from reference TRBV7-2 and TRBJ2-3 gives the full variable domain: GAGVSQSPSNKVTEKGKDVELRCDPISGHTALYWYRQSLGQGLEFLIYFQGNSAPDKSGLPSDRFSAERTGGSVSTLTIQRTQQEDSAVYLCASSATSGHSTDTQYFGPGTRLTVL.

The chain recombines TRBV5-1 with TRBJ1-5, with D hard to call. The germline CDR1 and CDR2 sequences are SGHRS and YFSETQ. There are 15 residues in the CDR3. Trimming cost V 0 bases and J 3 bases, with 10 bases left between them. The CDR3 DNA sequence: TGCGCCAGCAGCTTGGAGAGTCCTGCCAATCAGCCCCAGCATTTT. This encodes CASSLESPANQPQHF.

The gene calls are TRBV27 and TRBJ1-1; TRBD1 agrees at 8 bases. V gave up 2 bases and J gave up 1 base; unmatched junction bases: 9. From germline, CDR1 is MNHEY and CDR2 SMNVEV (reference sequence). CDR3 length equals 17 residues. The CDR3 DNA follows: TGTGCCAGCAGTTTAAGAGGGACAGGACTTAGGAACACTGAAGCTTTCTTT. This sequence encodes CASSLRGTGLRNTEAFF.

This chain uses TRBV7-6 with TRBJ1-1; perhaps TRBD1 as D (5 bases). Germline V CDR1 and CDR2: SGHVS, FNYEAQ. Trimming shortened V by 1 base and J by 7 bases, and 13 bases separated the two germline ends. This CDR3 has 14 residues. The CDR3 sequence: CASSLEVGGSEAFF. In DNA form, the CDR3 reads TGTGCCAGCAGCTTAGAGGTGGGGGGTAGTGAAGCTTTCTTT.

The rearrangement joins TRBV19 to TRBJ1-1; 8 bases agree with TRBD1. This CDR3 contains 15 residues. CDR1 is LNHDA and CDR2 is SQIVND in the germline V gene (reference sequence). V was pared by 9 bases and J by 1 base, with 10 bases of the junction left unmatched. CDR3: CASRDQGARNTEAFF. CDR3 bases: TGTGCCAGCCGAGATCAGGGGGCGCGGAACACTGAAGCTTTCTTT.

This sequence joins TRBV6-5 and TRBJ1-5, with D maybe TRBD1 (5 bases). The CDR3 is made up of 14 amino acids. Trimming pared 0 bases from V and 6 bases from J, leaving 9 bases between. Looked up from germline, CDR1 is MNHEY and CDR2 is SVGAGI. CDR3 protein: CASSYSRDFQPQHF. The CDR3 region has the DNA TGTGCCAGCAGTTACTCGAGGGACTTTCAGCCCCAGCATTTT.

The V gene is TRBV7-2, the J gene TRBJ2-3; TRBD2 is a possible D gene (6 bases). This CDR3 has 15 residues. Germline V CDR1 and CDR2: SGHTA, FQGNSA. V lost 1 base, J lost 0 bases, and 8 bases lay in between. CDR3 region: CASSLELASTDTQYF. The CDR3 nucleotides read TGTGCCAGCAGCTTAGAACTAGCCAGCACAGATACGCAGTATTTT.

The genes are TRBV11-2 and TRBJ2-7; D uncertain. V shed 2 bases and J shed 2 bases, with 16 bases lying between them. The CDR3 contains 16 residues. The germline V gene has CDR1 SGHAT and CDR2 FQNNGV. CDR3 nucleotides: TGTGCCAGCAGCTTACACCGGGTCGGGTCAACCTACGAGCAGTACTTC. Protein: CASSLHRVGSTYEQYF. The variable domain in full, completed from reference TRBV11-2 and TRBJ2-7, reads EAGVAQSPRYKIIEKRQSVAFWCNPISGHATLYWYQQILGQGPKLLIQFQNNGVVDDSQLPKDRFSAERLKGVDSTLKIQPAKLEDSAVYLCASSLHRVGSTYEQYFGPGTRLTVT.

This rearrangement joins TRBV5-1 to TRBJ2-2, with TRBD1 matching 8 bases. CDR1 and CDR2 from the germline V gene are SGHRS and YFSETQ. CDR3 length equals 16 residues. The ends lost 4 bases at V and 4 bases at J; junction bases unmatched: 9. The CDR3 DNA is TGCGCCAGCAGCGTCGGACAGGGTCAAGCCACCGGGGAGCTGTTTTTT. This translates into CASSVGQGQATGELFF.

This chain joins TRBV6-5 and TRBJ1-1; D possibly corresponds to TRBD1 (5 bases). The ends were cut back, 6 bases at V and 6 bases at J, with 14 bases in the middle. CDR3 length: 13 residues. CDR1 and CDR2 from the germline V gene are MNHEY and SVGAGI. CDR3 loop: CASSHEGGAEAFF. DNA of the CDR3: TGTGCCAGCAGCCATGAGGGAGGGGCTGAAGCTTTCTTT.

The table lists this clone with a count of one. The CDR3 loop is CASSPLDRGYEQYF. CDR3 DNA: TGTGCCAGCTCACCACTGGACAGGGGCTACGAGCAGTACTTC. The rearrangement links TRBV18 to TRBJ2-7, with 9 bases aligning to TRBD1. CDR1 KGHSH and CDR2 LQKENI come from the germline V gene. The length of the CDR3 is 14 residues. The V and J ends lost 1 base and 3 bases, in that order; junction bases with no gene match: 1.

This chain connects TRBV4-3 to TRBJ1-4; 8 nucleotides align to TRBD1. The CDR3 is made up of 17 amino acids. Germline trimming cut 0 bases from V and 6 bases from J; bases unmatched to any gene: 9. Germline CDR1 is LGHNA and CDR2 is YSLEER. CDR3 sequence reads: CASSQDDQGAGYEKLFF. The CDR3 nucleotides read TGCGCCAGCAGCCAAGACGACCAGGGGGCAGGTTATGAAAAACTGTTTTTT.

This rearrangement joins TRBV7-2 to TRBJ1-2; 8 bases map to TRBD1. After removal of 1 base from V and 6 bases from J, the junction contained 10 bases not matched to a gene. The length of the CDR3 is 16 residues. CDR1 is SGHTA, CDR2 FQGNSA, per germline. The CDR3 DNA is TGTGCCAGCAGCTTAGAGCGCCACAGGGGGGGTCATGGCTACACCTTC. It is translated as CASSLERHRGGHGYTF.